This T cell receptor beta chain was captured by sequencing in a study of chemoradiotherapy in HPV16-positive cancers (dated by TCRdb to the early 2020s). About the study as a whole: Functional T-cell assays on cells from a couple of HPV16-positive patients defined candidate HPV-specific T-cell clones and common TCR motifs. Next, the candidate HPV-specific TCRs and motifs were followed in TCR repertoires from over 85 patients with HPV-related cancers. The study asked whether T-cell immunity against the HPV oncoproteins E6 and E7 changes during chemoradiotherapy and whether it affects survival.

Spanning cysteine to phenylalanine, the CDR3 consists of 13 amino acids. The retained sequence is limited to the CDR3, 39 bases, with the frame set at the first base. The germline V gene (reference sequence) supplies CDR1 MNHEY and CDR2 SMNVEV. V is cut by 4 bases and J by 4 bases, and the space between the germline ends is 10 bases. Receptors were amplified or captured by the immunoSEQ multiplex PCR assay. Here the immuneACCESS table is served through TCRdb, limited to in-frame sequences with V and J called. Missing clones are a known gap in these copies; in checked studies unresolved V genes cover under half, and the rest lacks a known reason. For this sample there are about 17,000 clones; 89% appear just once. 2.3% of the sample lies in the top ten. Points on this clone: Its antigen has not been determined. No qualities accompany the bases; no much larger clone lies one base away.

Study-level results and caveats: The functional definition of HPV-specific T cells came from only two HPV16-positive patients, and the survival association was reported for HPV16-positive patients. In HPV16-positive patients, expansion of HPV-responsive T cells during chemoradiotherapy was found to be associated with improved recurrence-free survival. Expansion of candidate HPV-specific clones and E7-related TCR motifs was observed in the tumor microenvironment during treatment, whereas no such expansion was observed for non-HPV-specific T cells.

Repertoires were sampled repeatedly over the course of chemoradiotherapy, so clonal expansion could be followed in the tumor microenvironment. This chain is built from TRBV27 and TRBJ1-2; the D gene is not confidently resolved. The source of this sequence is a human donor with HPV-associated anogenital cancer. The source material was blood, sampled from a patient who underwent chemoradiotherapy. The CDR3 sequence is CASSSAILYGYTF. The DNA sequence is as follows: TGTGCCAGCAGTTCTGCAATCCTCTATGGCTACACCTTC.